The clone carrying this T cell receptor beta chain was seen many times. This specimen belongs to a study of blood T cells in healthy people across ages. Germline V gives CDR1 SGHTA, CDR2 FQGNSA. The CDR3 is 16 residues long. V dropped 5 bases and J dropped 2 bases, with 18 bases sitting between them. Sample-barcoded 5' priming and a J-beta primer mix drove a second PCR of 7 to 11 cycles. TCRdb recomputed calls from the 5' RACE reads with MiXCR, one row per CDR3 protein. The sample lists about 930,000 distinct CDR3 sequences; almost 30% were seen once. This sample also appeared in a second study, on T cells of mothers and their children.

The sequenced sample was blood. This receptor was obtained from a woman in her thirties or forties in good health. The chain combines TRBV7-2 with TRBJ1-2; D is possibly TRBD1 (5 bases). As DNA, the CDR3 is TGTGCCAGCAGCCCAGGGCCGGTCAACAGGAACTATGGCTACACCTTC. Encoded protein: CASSPGPVNRNYGYTF.